This T cell receptor beta chain was captured in a study of regulatory T cells in long-lasting Graves disease. Study summary: Antithyroid drug use was under 3 months in newly diagnosed Graves' patients. Study-wide results and limits: Newly diagnosed Graves' patients exceeded persistent ones in TCR diversity. Repertoires from persistent disease leaned toward TRBV28, TRBJ1-2 and TRBJ2-5.

CDR3 regions were amplified by Arm-PCR using iRepertoire HTBI primers to build TCR beta libraries. TCRdb ran MiXCR on the multiplex PCR reads and lists one entry per CDR3 protein. The profile shows hundreds of thousands of distinct CDR3 sequences, approximately 15% of them singletons. Described time point: newly diagnosed GD, antithyroid drugs for less than 3 months. PBMC RNA served as the TCR library source. This clonotype was counted many times. Its antigen is as yet unknown. Between the trimmed V and J ends, which lost 1 base and 5 bases, there was a span of 15 bases. CDR3 length: 15 amino acids. Germline V lookup: CDR1 SGHRS, CDR2 YFSETQ. The data also belong to a second study, concerning T cells in Graves' hyperthyroidism and ophthalmopathy.

The gene calls are TRBV5-1 and TRBJ1-1; weak D call: TRBD1 (6 bases). Sequenced here: peripheral blood mononuclear cells (PBMCs), sampled at new diagnosis, from a patient treated with antithyroid drugs. The sequence derives from a man in his forties with Graves disease. The CDR3, as DNA: TGCGCCAGCAGCTTGTCAGGTTCCCAGGGGACTGAAGCTTTCTTT. It is translated as CASSLSGSQGTEAFF.